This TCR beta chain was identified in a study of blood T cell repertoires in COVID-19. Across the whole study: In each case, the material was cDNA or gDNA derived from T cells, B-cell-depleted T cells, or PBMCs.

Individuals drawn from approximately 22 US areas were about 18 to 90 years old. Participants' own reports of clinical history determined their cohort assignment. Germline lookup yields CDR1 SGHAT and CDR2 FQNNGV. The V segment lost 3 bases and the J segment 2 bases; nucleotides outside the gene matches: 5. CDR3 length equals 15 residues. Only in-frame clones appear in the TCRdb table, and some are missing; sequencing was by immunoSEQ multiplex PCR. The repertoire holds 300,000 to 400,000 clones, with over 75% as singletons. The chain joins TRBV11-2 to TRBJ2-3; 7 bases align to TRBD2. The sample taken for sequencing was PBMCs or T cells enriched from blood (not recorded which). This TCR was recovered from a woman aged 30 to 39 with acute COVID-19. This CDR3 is CASSLWGGTTDTQYF. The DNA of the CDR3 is TGTGCCAGCAGCTTGTGGGGGGGGACCACAGATACGCAGTATTTT. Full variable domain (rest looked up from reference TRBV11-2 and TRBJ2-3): EAGVAQSPRYKIIEKRQSVAFWCNPISGHATLYWYQQILGQGPKLLIQFQNNGVVDDSQLPKDRFSAERLKGVDSTLKIQPAKLEDSAVYLCASSLWGGTTDTQYFGPGTRLTVL.